This T cell receptor beta chain emerged from a study of OX40 agonist ivuxolimab in advanced cancers. Study details: Under the entry rules, prior anti-PD-1, anti-PD-L1 or anti-CTLA-4 therapy was allowed, and around 36% had some. Partial responses were observed in three patients, of whom one had hepatocellular carcinoma and two had cutaneous melanoma. Findings and limits, study-wide: CD4+ and CD8+ T cells in blood underwent clonal expansion by week 6 at 0.1 to 3.0 mg/kg. Low normalized T-cell clonal expansion was also seen in some nonresponders.

Some clones are missing from TCRdb's copy, which holds only in-frame ones; the method was immunoSEQ multiplex PCR. The sample records approximately 45,000 clones, more than 70% being singletons. Points on this clone: What it binds is not known.

CDR3 length: 15 residues. Trimming removed 8 bases at V and 4 bases at J, with 21 bases between. Germline assignment: CDR1 SNHLY and CDR2 FYNNEI. The sequencing used CD4+ or CD8+ T cells sorted from blood, collected in a trial of the OX40 agonist ivuxolimab. The chain combines TRBV2 with TRBJ2-7; a possible D gene is TRBD2 (5 bases). This clonotype originated in an adult with an advanced solid tumor such as melanoma, head and neck, liver or kidney cancer. The CDR3 is CASQKSGQLGYEQYF. CDR3 bases: TGTGCCAGCCAAAAGAGCGGCCAGTTGGGATACGAGCAGTACTTC.